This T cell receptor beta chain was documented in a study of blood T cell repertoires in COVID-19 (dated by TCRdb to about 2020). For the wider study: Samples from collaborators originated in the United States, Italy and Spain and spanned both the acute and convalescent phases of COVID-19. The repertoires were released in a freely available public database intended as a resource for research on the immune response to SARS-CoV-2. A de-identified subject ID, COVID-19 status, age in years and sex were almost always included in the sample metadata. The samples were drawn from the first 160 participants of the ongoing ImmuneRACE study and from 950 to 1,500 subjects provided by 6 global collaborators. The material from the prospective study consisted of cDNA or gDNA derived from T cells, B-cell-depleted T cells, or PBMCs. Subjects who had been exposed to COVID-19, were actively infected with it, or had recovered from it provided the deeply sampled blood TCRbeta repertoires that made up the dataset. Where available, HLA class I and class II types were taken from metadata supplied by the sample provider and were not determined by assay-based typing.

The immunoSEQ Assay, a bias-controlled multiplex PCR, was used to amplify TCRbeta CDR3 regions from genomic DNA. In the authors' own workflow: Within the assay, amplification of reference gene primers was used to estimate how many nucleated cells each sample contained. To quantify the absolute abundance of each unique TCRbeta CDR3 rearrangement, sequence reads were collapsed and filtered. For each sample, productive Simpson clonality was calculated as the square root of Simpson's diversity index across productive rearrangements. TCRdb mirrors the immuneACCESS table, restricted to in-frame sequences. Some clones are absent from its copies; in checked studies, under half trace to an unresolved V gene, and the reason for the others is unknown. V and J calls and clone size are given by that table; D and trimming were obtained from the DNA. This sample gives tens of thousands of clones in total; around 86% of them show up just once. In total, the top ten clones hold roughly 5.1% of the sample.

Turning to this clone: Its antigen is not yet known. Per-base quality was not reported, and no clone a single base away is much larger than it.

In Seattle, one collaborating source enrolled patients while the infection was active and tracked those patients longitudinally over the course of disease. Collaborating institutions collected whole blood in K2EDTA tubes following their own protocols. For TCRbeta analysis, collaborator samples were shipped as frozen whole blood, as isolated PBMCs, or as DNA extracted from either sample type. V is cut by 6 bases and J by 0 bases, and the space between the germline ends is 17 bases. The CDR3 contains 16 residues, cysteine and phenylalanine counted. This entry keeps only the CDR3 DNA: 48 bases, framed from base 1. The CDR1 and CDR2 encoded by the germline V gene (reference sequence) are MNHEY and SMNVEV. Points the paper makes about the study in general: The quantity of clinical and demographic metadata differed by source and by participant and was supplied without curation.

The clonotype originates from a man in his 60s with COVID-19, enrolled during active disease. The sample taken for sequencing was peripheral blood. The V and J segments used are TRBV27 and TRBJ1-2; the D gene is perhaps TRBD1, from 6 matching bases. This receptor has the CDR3 CASSARGLLSNYGYTF. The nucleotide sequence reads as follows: TGTGCCAGCAGCGCGCGGGGGCTACTCTCTAACTATGGCTACACCTTC.